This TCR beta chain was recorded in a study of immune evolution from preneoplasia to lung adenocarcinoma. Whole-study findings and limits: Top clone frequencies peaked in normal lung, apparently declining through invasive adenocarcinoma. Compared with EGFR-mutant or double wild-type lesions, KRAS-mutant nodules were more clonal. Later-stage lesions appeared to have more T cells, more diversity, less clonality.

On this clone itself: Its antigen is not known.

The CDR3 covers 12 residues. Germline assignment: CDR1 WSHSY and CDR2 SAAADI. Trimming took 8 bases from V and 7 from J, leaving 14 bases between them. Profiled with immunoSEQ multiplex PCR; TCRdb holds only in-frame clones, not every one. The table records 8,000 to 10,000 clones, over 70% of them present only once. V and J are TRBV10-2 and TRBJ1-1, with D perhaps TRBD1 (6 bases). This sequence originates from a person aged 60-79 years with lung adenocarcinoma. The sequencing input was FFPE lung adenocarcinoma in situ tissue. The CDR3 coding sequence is TGCGCCAGCGGTTGGTCAGGGGTTGAAGCTTTCTTT. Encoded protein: CASGWSGVEAFF.